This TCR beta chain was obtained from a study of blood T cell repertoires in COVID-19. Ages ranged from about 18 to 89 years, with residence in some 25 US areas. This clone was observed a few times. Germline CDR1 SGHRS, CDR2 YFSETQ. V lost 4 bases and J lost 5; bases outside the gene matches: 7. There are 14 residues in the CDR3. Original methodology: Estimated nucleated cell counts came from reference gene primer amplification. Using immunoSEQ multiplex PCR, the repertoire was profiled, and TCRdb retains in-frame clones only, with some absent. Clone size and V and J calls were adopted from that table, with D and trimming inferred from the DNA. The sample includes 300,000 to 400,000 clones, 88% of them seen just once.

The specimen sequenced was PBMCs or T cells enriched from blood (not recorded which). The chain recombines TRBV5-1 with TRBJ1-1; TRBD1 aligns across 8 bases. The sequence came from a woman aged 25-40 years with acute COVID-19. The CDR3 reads CASSGGQDTTEAFF. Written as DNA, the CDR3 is TGCGCCAGCAGCGGGGGACAGGATACTACTGAAGCTTTCTTT.